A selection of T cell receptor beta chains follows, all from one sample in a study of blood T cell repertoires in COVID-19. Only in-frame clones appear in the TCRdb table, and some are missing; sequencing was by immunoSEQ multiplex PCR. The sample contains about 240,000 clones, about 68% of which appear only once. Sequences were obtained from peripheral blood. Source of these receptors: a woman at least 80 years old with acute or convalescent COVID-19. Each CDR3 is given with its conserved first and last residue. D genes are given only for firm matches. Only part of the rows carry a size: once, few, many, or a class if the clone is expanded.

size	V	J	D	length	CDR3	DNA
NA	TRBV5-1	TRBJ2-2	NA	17	CASSLASAGRGVGELFF	TGCGCCAGCAGCTTGGCCTCGGCAGGGCGAGGTGTCGGGGAGCTGTTTTTT
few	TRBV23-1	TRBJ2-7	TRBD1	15	CASRTGQGNTYEQYF	TGCGCCAGCAGGACCGGACAGGGGAATACCTACGAGCAGTACTTC
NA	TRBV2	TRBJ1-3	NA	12	CASSETGLSKEF	TGTGCCAGCAGTGAGACAGGCTTAAGTAAGGAATTT
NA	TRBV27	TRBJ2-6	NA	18	CASSLRSGAYSGANVLTF	TGTGCCAGCAGTTTAAGGTCAGGTGCATACTCTGGGGCCAACGTCCTGACTTTC
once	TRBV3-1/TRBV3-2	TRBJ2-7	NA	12	CASSITSYEQYF	TGTGCCAGCAGCATTACCAGCTACGAGCAGTACTTC
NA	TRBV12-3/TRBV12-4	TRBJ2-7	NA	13	CASSAGGPYEQYF	TGTGCCAGCAGTGCCGGGGGACCCTACGAGCAGTACTTC
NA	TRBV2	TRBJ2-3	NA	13	CASSERGTDTQYF	TGTGCCAGCAGTGAACGAGGGACAGATACGCAGTATTTT
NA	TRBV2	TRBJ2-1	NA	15	CASRIQGSSYNEQFF	TGTGCCAGCCGCATACAGGGAAGCTCCTACAATGAGCAGTTCTTC
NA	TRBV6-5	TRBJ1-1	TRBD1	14	CASSMGQRNTEAFF	TGTGCCAGCAGTATGGGACAGAGGAACACTGAAGCTTTCTTT
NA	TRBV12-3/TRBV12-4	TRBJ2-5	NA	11	CASSPQETQYF	TGTGCCAGCAGTCCACAAGAGACCCAGTACTTC
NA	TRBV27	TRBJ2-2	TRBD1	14	CASRPGTGAGELFF	TGTGCCAGTAGACCCGGGACAGGGGCCGGGGAGCTGTTTTTT
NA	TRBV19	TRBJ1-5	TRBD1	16	CASLPWFQGEVEPQHF	TGTGCCAGCTTACCGTGGTTCCAGGGGGAAGTTGAGCCCCAGCATTTT
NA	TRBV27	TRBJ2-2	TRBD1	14	CASRRQGYTGELFF	TGTGCCAGCAGACGACAGGGTTACACCGGGGAGCTGTTTTTT
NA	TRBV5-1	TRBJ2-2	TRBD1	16	CASSLARQGVGGELFF	TGCGCCAGCAGCTTGGCGCGACAGGGAGTCGGCGGGGAGCTGTTTTTT
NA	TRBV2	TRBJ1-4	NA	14	CASNLGGAPGKLFF	TGTGCCAGCAATTTAGGGGGGGCTCCGGGAAAACTGTTTTTT
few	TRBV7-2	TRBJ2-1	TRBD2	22	CASSLAPAGLAGGGSSYNEQFF	TGTGCCAGCAGCTTAGCGCCCGCGGGACTAGCGGGGGGTGGAAGCTCCTACAATGAGCAGTTCTTC
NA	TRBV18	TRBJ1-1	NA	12	CASSPQGTEAFF	TGTGCCAGCTCACCTCAGGGAACTGAAGCTTTCTTT
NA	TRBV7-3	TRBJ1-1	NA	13	CASSAQGGTEAFF	TGTGCCAGCAGCGCCCAGGGTGGCACTGAAGCTTTCTTT
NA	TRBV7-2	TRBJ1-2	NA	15	CASSLAAAVPYGYTF	TGTGCCAGCAGCTTAGCGGCGGCCGTCCCCTATGGCTACACCTTC
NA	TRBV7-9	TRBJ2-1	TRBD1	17	CASSPWTGGLSYNEQFF	TGTGCCAGCAGCCCCTGGACAGGGGGCCTCTCCTACAATGAGCAGTTCTTC